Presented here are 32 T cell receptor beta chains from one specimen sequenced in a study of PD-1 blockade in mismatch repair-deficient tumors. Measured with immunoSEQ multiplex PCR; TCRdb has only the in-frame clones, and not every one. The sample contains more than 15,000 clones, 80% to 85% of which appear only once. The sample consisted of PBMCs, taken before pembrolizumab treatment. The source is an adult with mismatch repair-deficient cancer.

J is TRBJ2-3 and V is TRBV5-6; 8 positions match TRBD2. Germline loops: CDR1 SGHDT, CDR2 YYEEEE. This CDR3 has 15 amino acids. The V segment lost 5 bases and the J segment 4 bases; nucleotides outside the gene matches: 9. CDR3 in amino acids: CASSQTGRAADTQYF. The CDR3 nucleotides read TGTGCCAGCAGTCAGACCGGGAGGGCGGCAGATACGCAGTATTTT.

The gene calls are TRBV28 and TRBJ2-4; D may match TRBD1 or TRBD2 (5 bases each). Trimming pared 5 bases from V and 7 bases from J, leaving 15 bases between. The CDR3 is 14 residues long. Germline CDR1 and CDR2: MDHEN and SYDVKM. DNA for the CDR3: TGTGCCAGCAGTCATGGGGACCCACGGAACATTCAGTACTTC. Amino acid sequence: CASSHGDPRNIQYF.

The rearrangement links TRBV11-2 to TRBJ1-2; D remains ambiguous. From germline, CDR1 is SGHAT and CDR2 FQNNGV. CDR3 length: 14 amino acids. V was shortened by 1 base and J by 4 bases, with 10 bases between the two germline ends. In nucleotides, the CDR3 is TGTGCCAGCAGCTTAGTAGGCCAGGCCTATGGCTACACCTTC. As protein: CASSLVGQAYGYTF.

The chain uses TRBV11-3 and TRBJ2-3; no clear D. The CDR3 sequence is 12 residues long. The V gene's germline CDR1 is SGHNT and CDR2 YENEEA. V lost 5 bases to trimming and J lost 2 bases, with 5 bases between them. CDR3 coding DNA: TGTGCCAGCAGCCAGGTCACAGATACGCAGTATTTT. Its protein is CASSQVTDTQYF.

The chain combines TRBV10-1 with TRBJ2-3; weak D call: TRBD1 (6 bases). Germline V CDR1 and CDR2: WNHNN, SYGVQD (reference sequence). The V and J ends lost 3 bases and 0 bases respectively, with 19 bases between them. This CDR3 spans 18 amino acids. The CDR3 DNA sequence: TGCGCCAGCAGTGAAGAGGGGGACGAATACTGGAGCACAGATACGCAGTATTTT. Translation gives CASSEEGDEYWSTDTQYF.

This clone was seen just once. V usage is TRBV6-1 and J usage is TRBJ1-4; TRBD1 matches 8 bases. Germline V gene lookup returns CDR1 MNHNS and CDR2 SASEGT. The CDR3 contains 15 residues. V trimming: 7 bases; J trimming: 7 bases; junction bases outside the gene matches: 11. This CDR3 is CASTQGAGGGEKLFF. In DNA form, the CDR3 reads TGTGCCAGCACGCAAGGAGCAGGGGGCGGTGAAAAACTGTTTTTT.

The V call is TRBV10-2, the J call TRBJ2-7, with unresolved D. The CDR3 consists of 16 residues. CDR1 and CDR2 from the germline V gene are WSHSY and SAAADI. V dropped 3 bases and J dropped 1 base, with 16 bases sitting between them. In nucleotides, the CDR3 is TGCGCCAGCAGTGACTCAGCTCAGGCACGATCCTACGAGCAGTACTTC. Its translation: CASSDSAQARSYEQYF.

Written as DNA, the CDR3 is TGTGCCAGCAGTGATGGGGGTACTGGAAACACCATATATTTT. Encoded protein: CASSDGGTGNTIYF. The J gene is TRBJ1-3, the V gene TRBV25-1, with D possibly being TRBD1 (5 bases). The V gene lost 3 bases and the J gene lost 2 bases, with 8 bases spanning the gap. The CDR3 consists of 14 residues. CDR1 and CDR2 (germline): MGHDK, SYGVNS. Using reference TRBV25-1 and TRBJ1-3 for the parts outside the CDR3, the full variable domain is EADIYQTPRYLVIGTGKKITLECSQTMGHDKMYWYQQDPGMELHLIHYSYGVNSTEKGDLSSESTVSRIRTEHFPLTLESARPSHTSQYLCASSDGGTGNTIYFGEGSWLTVV.

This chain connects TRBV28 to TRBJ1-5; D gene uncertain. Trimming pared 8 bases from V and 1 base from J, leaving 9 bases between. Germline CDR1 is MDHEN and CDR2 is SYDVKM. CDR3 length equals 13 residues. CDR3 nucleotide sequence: TGTGCCAGCGGCAGAGGCAGCAATCAGCCCCAGCATTTT. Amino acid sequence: CASGRGSNQPQHF.

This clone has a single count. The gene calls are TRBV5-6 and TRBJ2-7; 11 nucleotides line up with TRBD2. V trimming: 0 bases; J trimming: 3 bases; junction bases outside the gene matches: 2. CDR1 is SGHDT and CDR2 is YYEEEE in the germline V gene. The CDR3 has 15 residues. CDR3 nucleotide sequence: TGTGCCAGCAGCTTGGGACTAGCGGGGCTCTACGAGCAGTACTTC. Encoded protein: CASSLGLAGLYEQYF.

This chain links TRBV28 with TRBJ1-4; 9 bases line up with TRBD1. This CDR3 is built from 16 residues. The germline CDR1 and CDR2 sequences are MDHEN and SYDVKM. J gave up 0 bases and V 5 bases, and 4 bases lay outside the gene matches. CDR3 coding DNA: TGTGCCAGCAGTCCACAGGGGGCTGCAACTAATGAAAAACTGTTTTTT. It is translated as CASSPQGAATNEKLFF.

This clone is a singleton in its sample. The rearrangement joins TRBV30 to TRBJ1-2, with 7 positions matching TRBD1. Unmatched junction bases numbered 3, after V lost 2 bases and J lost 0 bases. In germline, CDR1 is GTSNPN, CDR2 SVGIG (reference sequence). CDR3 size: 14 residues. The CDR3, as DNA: TGTGCCTGGAGTTACGGGACAGCTAACTATGGCTACACCTTC. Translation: CAWSYGTANYGYTF.

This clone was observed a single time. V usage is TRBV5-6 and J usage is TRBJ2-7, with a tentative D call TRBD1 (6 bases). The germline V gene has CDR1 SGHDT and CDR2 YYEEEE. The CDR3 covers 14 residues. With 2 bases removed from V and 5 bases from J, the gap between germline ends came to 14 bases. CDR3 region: CASSFITGFDEQYF. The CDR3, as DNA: TGTGCCAGCAGCTTCATCACAGGGTTCGACGAGCAGTACTTC.

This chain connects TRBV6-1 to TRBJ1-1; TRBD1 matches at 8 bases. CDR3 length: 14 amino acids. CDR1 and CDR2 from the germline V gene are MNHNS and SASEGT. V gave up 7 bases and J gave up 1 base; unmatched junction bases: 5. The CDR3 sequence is CASILQGGNTEAFF. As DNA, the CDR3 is TGTGCCAGCATCCTACAGGGGGGGAACACTGAAGCTTTCTTT.

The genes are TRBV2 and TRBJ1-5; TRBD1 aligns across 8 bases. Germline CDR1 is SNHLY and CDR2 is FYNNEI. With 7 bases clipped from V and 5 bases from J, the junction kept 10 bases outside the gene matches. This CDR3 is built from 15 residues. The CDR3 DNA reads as TGTGCCAGCATCAAGGACAGGGCCCTGCATCAGCCCCAGCATTTT. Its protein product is CASIKDRALHQPQHF.

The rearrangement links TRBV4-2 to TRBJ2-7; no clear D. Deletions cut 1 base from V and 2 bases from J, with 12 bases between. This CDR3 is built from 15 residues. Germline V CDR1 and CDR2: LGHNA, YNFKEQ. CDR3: CASSQGGADTYEQYF. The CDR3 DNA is TGTGCCAGCAGCCAAGGAGGAGCTGATACCTACGAGCAGTACTTC.

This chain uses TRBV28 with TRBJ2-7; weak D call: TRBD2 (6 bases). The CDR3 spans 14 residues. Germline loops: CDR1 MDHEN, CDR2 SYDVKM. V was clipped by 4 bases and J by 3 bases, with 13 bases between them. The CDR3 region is CASSWRAPNYEQYF. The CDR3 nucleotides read TGTGCCAGCAGTTGGAGGGCCCCAAACTACGAGCAGTACTTC.

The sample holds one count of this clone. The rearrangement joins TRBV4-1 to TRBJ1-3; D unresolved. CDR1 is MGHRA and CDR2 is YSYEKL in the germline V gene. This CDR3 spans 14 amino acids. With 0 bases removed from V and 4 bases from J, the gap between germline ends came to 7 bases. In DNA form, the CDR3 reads TGCGCCAGCAGCCAAGATCATGGAGGAAACACCATATATTTT. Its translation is CASSQDHGGNTIYF.

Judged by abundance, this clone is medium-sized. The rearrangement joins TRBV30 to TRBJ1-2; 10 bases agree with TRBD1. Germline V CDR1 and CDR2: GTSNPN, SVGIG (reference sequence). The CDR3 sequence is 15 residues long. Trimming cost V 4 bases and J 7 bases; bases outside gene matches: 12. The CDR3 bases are TGTGCCTGGATTGCGCCGGGACAGGGGTATCGTGGCTACACCTTC. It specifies CAWIAPGQGYRGYTF.

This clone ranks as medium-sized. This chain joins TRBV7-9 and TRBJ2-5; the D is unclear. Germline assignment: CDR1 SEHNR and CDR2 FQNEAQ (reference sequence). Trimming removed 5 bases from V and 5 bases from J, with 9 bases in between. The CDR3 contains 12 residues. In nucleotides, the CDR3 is TGTGCCAGCAGCATTACGTCCGAGACCCAGTACTTC. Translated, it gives CASSITSETQYF.

CDR3 coding DNA: TGCGCCAGCAGCCAAGAAGGCATGGATACGCAGTATTTT. This translates into CASSQEGMDTQYF. The V gene is TRBV4-1, the J gene TRBJ2-3; D unclear. Germline CDR1 is MGHRA and CDR2 is YSYEKL. CDR3 length equals 13 residues. The ends were cut back, 0 bases at V and 6 bases at J, with 7 bases in the middle.

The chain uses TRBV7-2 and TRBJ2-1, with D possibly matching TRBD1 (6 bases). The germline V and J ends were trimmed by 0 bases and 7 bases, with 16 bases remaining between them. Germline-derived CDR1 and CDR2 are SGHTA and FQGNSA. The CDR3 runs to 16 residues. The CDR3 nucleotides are TGTGCCAGCAGCTTAGCGAACAGGGTCGTCGGGAATGAGCAGTTCTTC. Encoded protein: CASSLANRVVGNEQFF.

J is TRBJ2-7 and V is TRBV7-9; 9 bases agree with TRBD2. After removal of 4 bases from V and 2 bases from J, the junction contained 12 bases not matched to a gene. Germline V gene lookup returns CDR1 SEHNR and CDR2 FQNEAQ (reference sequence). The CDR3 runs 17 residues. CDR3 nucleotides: TGTGCCAGCAGCTCCGAGGCGGCGGGAGGGCTCCCCTACGAGCAGTACTTC. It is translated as CASSSEAAGGLPYEQYF.

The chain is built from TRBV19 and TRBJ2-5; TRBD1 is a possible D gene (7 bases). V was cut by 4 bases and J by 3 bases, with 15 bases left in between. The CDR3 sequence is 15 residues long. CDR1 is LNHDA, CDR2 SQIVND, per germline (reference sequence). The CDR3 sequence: CASSTWRGLKETQYF. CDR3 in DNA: TGTGCCAGTAGTACCTGGAGGGGGCTGAAAGAGACCCAGTACTTC. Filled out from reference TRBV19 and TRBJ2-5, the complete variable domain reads DGGITQSPKYLFRKEGQNVTLSCEQNLNHDAMYWYRQDPGQGLRLIYYSQIVNDFQKGDIAEGYSVSREKKESFPLTVTSAQKNPTAFYLCASSTWRGLKETQYFGPGTRLLVL.

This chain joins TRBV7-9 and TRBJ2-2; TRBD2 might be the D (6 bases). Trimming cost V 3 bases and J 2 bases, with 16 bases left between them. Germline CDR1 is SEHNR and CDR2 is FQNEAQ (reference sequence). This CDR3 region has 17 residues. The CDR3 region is CASSFPRVAVNTGELFF. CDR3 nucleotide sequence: TGTGCCAGCAGCTTCCCCAGGGTAGCGGTTAACACCGGGGAGCTGTTTTTT.

DNA of the CDR3: TGTGCCAGCCAACCGAACAGGGTTGGCTACACCTTC. Amino acid sequence: CASQPNRVGYTF. The chain is built from TRBV2 and TRBJ1-2, with TRBD1 as a possible D gene (6 bases). This CDR3 has 12 amino acids. Germline V gene data show CDR1 as SNHLY and CDR2 as FYNNEI. Trimming cost V 8 bases and J 7 bases, with 14 bases left between them.

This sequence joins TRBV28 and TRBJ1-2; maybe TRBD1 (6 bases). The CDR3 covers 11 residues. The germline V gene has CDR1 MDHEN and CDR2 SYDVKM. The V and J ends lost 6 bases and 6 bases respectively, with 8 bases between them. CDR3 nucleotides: TGTGCCAGCAGCAGGACAGATGGCTACACCTTC. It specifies CASSRTDGYTF.

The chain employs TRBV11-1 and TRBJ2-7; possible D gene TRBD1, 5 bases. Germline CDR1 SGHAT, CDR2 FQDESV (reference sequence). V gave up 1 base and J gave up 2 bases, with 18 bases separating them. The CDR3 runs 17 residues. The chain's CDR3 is CASSLERTSLGAYEQYF. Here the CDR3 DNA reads TGTGCCAGCAGCTTAGAAAGGACATCACTTGGCGCCTACGAGCAGTACTTC.

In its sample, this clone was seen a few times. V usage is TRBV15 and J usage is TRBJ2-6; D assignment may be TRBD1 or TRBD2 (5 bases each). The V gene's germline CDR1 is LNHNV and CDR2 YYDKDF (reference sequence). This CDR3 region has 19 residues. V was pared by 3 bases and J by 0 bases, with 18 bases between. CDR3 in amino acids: CATSRSGTKAYSGANVLTF. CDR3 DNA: TGTGCCACCAGCAGGTCCGGGACGAAGGCCTACTCTGGGGCCAACGTCCTGACTTTC.

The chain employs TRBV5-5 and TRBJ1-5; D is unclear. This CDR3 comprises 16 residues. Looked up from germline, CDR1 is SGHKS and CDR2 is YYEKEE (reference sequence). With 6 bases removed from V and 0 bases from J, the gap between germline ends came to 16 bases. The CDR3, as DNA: TGTGCCAGCAACCTCGGTGGTGCCCGTAGCAATCAGCCCCAGCATTTT. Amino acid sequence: CASNLGGARSNQPQHF.

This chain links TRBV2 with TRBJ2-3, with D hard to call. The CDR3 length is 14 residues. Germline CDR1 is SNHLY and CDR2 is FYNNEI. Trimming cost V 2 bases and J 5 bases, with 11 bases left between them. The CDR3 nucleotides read TGTGCCAGCAGTGAAAACAGCCAGGTAGATACGCAGTATTTT. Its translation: CASSENSQVDTQYF.

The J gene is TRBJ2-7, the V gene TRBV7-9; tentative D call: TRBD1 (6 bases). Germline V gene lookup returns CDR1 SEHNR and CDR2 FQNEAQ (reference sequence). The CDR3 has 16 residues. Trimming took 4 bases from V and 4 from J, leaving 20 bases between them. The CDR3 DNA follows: TGTGCCAGCAGCTCGAAACGGGACACCGGAGGTTACGAGCAGTACTTC. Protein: CASSSKRDTGGYEQYF.